The 5 T cell receptor beta chains in this list originate from one sample, sequenced in a study of shared clonotypes between healthy human individuals (dated by TCRdb to 2018 to 2020). The library was produced with the immunoSEQ multiplex PCR assay. The table comes from immuneACCESS by way of TCRdb, which keeps in-frame sequences with V and J called. Part of the clones is missing from these tables; in studies checked, under half for an unresolved V gene and the rest for unknown reasons. Recorded for this sample are about 2.3 million clones; 90% to 95% of them occurred a single time. The biggest ten clones account for 0.35% to 0.5% of the sample. The specimen was naive CD4+ T cells from PBMCs. The sample's cell subset or site label, decoded: CD45RA+ positively selected. The receptors were gathered from a man between 18 and 29 years old in good health. Some clones in this sample may be carry-over from other donors' samples.

On this clone: The same CDR3 also results from other DNA sequences found in this sample. The rearrangement uses TRBV28 and TRBJ1-4; D call uncertain. The CDR3 has 12 residues. The V and J ends lost 6 bases and 4 bases respectively, with 6 bases between them. Germline-derived CDR1 and CDR2 are MDHEN and SYDVKM. The CDR3 here is CASSLLNEKLFF. In DNA, the CDR3 is TGTGCCAGCAGCCTGCTTAATGAAAAACTGTTTTTT.

CDR3 in DNA: TGTGCCAGCAGTGGATTTAGCGGGATTGCTGGGGGGTTCTTC. Protein product: CASSGFSGIAGGFF. The chain is built from TRBV2 and TRBJ2-1; 8 nucleotides line up with TRBD2. The CDR3 covers 14 residues. Per germline, CDR1 SNHLY and CDR2 FYNNEI. Trimming took 4 bases from V and 15 from J; bases not matched to a gene: 14.

The rearrangement links TRBV7-9 to TRBJ1-4, with D perhaps matching TRBD1 (5 bases). The germline CDR1 and CDR2 sequences are SEHNR and FQNEAQ (reference sequence). This CDR3 has 15 amino acids. V lost 6 bases, J lost 0 bases, and 11 bases lay in between. DNA for the CDR3: TGTGCCAGCAGGCGGGACCTTGCAACTAATGAAAAACTGTTTTTT. Amino acids: CASRRDLATNEKLFF.

This chain uses TRBV2 with TRBJ2-7; D remains unclear. The CDR3 loop spans 12 amino acids. The germline V gene has CDR1 SNHLY and CDR2 FYNNEI. V was shortened by 7 bases and J by 0 bases, with 7 bases between the two germline ends. CDR3 loop: CASMRSSYEQYF. The CDR3 DNA reads as TGTGCCAGCATGCGGAGCTCCTACGAGCAGTACTTC. The full variable domain, its missing parts supplied by reference TRBV2 and TRBJ2-7, is EPEVTQTPSHQVTQMGQEVILRCVPISNHLYFYWYRQILGQKVEFLVSFYNNEISEKSEIFDDQFSVERPDGSNFTLKIRSTKLEDSAMYFCASMRSSYEQYFGPGTRLTVT.

In this sample, this clone turned up once. This chain uses TRBV12-5 with TRBJ2-3; 9 nucleotides match TRBD2. From germline, CDR1 is LGHNT and CDR2 FRNRAP. The CDR3 loop spans 15 amino acids. After removal of 11 bases from V and 1 base from J, the junction contained 10 bases not matched to a gene. The CDR3 DNA is TGTGCTGGGGGCTTAGCGGGAGCCCGCACAGATACGCAGTATTTT. Its protein product is CAGGLAGARTDTQYF.